This T cell receptor beta chain appears in the sequencing data of a study of low-dose radiotherapy and immunotherapy resistance in tumors. Study summary: Intravenous nivolumab 240 mg every two weeks plus ipilimumab 1 mg/kg every six weeks was given to patients.

V shed 6 bases and J shed 1 base, with 15 bases lying between them. This CDR3 comprises 15 residues. This clonotype was detected only a few times. Both TCRalpha and TCRbeta chains were reverse transcribed with V-gene-specific primers. With a V-primer adapter and a constant-region primer, TCRs were amplified for about 20 PCR cycles. MiXCR, run by TCRdb on the reads, gives a single entry per CDR3 protein. The sample contains some 15,000 distinct CDR3 sequences, approximately 50% of which appear only once. The receptor was derived from a human donor with advanced metastatic prostate, ovarian, gallbladder or colorectal cancer (not recorded which). This table probably holds off-target reads from a library built for another chain. The chain employs TRBV12-3 or TRBV12-4 and TRBJ1-1; D unresolved. The CDR3 DNA reads TGTGCCAGCAGCCCAAGGGAGGGTCCGAACACTGAAGCTTTCTTT. Its protein product is CASSPREGPNTEAFF.